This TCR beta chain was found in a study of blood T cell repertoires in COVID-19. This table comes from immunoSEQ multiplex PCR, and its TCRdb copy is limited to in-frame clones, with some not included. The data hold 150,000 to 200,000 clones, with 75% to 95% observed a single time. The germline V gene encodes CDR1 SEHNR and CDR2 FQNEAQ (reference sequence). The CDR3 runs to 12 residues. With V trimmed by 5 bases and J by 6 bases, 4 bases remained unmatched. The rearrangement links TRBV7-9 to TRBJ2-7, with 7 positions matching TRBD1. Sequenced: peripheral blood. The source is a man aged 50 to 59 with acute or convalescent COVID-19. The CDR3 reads CASSGQAIEQYV. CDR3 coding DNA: TGTGCCAGCAGCGGACAGGCGATCGAGCAGTACGTC.